This T cell receptor beta chain was sequenced during a study of T cells in Graves' hyperthyroidism and ophthalmopathy. Template material for amplifying TCR beta CDR3 regions consisted of RNA transcripts. When the TCR CDR3 underwent first-round RT-PCR, the HTBI primer set was used. In TCRdb, the multiplex PCR reads were re-called with MiXCR into one record per CDR3 protein. There are some 250,000 distinct CDR3 sequences in the sample; more than 14% occur only once, and about an eighth lies in the top ten. Diagnoses were made from clinical symptoms, serum measures (thyroxine and TRAb), thyroid ultrasound and orbital computed tomography. This clonotype was detected many times. Germline-derived CDR1 and CDR2 are MGHRA and YSYEKL. The CDR3 runs to 14 residues. The V gene lost 1 base and the J gene lost 3 bases, with 10 bases spanning the gap.

The TCR originated in a woman in her 40s with Graves' hyperthyroidism that later progressed to Graves' ophthalmopathy. V and J are TRBV4-1 and TRBJ2-7, with a tentative D call TRBD2 (5 bases). The sample was blood. DNA for the CDR3: TGCGCCAGCAGCCAAGCTCCGGCGGGCTACGAGCAGTACTTC. This gives the protein CASSQAPAGYEQYF.